Presented here are 20 T cell receptor beta chains from one specimen sequenced in a study of cytomegalovirus exposure and HLA in healthy donors (dated by TCRdb to 2017 to 2019). Library method: the immunoSEQ multiplex PCR assay. The multiplex PCR relied on a mix of 60 forward primers for TCR Vbeta segments and 13 reverse primers for TCR Jbeta segments. The source is immuneACCESS, and TCRdb retained only in-frame sequences with V and J called. Part of the clones is not carried over; for the studies checked, unresolved V genes explain less than half of this, and the remainder is unexplained. In this sample the table shows roughly 150,000 clones, around three quarters of which occur a single time. The ten largest clones add up to 2% to 2.5% of the sample. The sequenced sample consisted of PBMCs. The source is a man in his forties in good health and CMV-seronegative.

The genes are TRBV27 and TRBJ2-1, with D maybe TRBD1 (6 bases). Trimming left V 6 bases short and J 3 bases short, with 9 bases between. The CDR3 length is 13 residues. Germline CDR1 is MNHEY and CDR2 is SMNVEV (reference sequence). CDR3 sequence: CASRTGFYNEQFF. The CDR3 DNA sequence: TGTGCCAGCAGGACAGGCTTCTACAATGAGCAGTTCTTC.

This chain connects TRBV19 to TRBJ2-3; 10 bases are a match to TRBD2. From germline, CDR1 is LNHDA and CDR2 SQIVND (reference sequence). The CDR3 is 16 amino acids. Trimming at V came to 5 bases and at J to 10 bases, leaving 15 bases not matched to a gene. The CDR3 DNA sequence: TGTGCCAGTAGTCCCGAGGGAGCGGGAGGGCCCCGGGCGCAGTATTTT. This codes for CASSPEGAGGPRAQYF.

The gene calls are TRBV6-5 and TRBJ2-7; 7 positions match TRBD1. The V and J ends lost 0 bases and 3 bases, in that order; junction bases with no gene match: 5. From germline, CDR1 is MNHEY and CDR2 SVGAGI. The CDR3 spans 15 residues. This CDR3 is CASSYSRQGSYEQYF. The CDR3 DNA reads as TGTGCCAGCAGTTACTCGAGACAGGGAAGCTACGAGCAGTACTTC.

This clone was seen just once. This sequence joins TRBV5-1 and TRBJ2-5; 8 bases match TRBD1. Trimming removed 4 bases from V and 6 bases from J; junction bases left unmatched: 8. The CDR3 contains 14 residues. Germline lookup yields CDR1 SGHRS and CDR2 YFSETQ. The CDR3 loop reads CASSPMTGAKTQYF. The CDR3 DNA reads TGCGCCAGCAGCCCTATGACAGGGGCCAAGACCCAGTACTTC.

Points on this clone: One junction end disagrees with the germline gene, perhaps due to a read error. The rearrangement uses TRBV7-9 and TRBJ2-7; 8 positions match TRBD2. Germline V gene data show CDR1 as SEHNR and CDR2 as FQNEAQ (reference sequence). The length of the CDR3 is 17 residues. DNA of the CDR3: TGTTCCAGCAGCGTACCCGTGGGGACTAGGGGCGTAAACGAGCAGTACTTC. Protein: CSSSVPVGTRGVNEQYF.

The rearrangement joins TRBV5-1 to TRBJ2-7; the match to TRBD1 covers 8 bases. J lost 6 bases, V lost 2 bases, and 10 bases had no gene match. In germline, CDR1 is SGHRS, CDR2 YFSETQ. The CDR3 covers 15 residues. The CDR3 bases are TGCGCCAGCAGCTTTCGTCAGGGGGCCCCTCGCGAGCAGTACTTC. It is translated as CASSFRQGAPREQYF.

The chain joins TRBV7-9 to TRBJ2-2, with a tentative D call TRBD1 (5 bases). With 5 bases removed from V and 3 bases from J, the gap between germline ends came to 13 bases. Germline V gene sequence: CDR1 SEHNR, CDR2 FQNEAQ (reference sequence). CDR3 length equals 15 residues. In DNA, the CDR3 is TGTGCCAGCAGCCCCCGCAGGGTGGACACCGGGGAGCTGTTTTTT. Translation gives CASSPRRVDTGELFF. The variable domain in full, completed from reference TRBV7-9 and TRBJ2-2, reads DTGVSQNPRHKITKRGQNVTFRCDPISEHNRLYWYRQTLGQGPEFLTYFQNEAQLEKSRLLSDRFSAERPKGSFSTLEIQRTEQGDSAMYLCASSPRRVDTGELFFGEGSRLTVL.

This clone has just a few counts. This chain connects TRBV7-7 to TRBJ1-2, with 8 nucleotides matching TRBD1. The ends lost 5 bases at V and 9 bases at J; junction bases unmatched: 8. The CDR3 length is 13 residues. The V gene's germline CDR1 is SSHAT and CDR2 FNYEAQ (reference sequence). The CDR3 nucleotides read TGTGCCAGCAGCGGTGGACAGGGAAGAAGCTACACCTTC. It codes for CASSGGQGRSYTF.

The gene calls are TRBV2 and TRBJ2-1; 10 bases fit TRBD2. V dropped 5 bases and J dropped 0; count of bases not matched to a gene: 4. Germline V gene lookup returns CDR1 SNHLY and CDR2 FYNNEI. The CDR3 covers 16 residues. The CDR3 coding sequence is TGTGCCAGCAGTTCCCTAGCGGGGGCCTCCTACAATGAGCAGTTCTTC. Residues: CASSSLAGASYNEQFF.

The chain is built from TRBV18 and TRBJ2-1, with 11 bases matching TRBD1. Per the germline V gene, CDR1 is KGHSH and CDR2 is LQKENI. V lost 0 bases and J lost 10; bases outside the gene matches: 5. This CDR3 region has 15 residues. DNA for the CDR3: TGTGCCAGCTCACCACCGGGACAGGGGGGAGGGGAGCAGTTCTTC. This codes for CASSPPGQGGGEQFF. The entire variable domain, with the rest obtained from reference TRBV18 and TRBJ2-1, is as follows: NAGVMQNPRHLVRRRGQEARLRCSPMKGHSHVYWYRQLPEEGLKFMVYLQKENIIDESGMPKERFSAEFPKEGPSILRIQQVVRGDSAAYFCASSPPGQGGGEQFFGPGTRLTVL.

The chain couples TRBV2 to TRBJ1-2, with D unresolved. Germline-derived CDR1 and CDR2 are SNHLY and FYNNEI. The CDR3 totals 13 residues. The V gene lost 2 bases and the J gene lost 3 bases, with 7 bases spanning the gap. DNA of the CDR3: TGTGCCAGCAGTGAACAACGGGACTATGGCTACACCTTC. This encodes CASSEQRDYGYTF. Complete variable domain (other parts from reference TRBV2 and TRBJ1-2): EPEVTQTPSHQVTQMGQEVILRCVPISNHLYFYWYRQILGQKVEFLVSFYNNEISEKSEIFDDQFSVERPDGSNFTLKIRSTKLEDSAMYFCASSEQRDYGYTFGSGTRLTVV.

This clone has a handful of counts. The chain recombines TRBV13 with TRBJ2-5; D not resolved. The V end was cut by 2 bases, the J end by 5 bases, with 12 bases between. This CDR3 has 14 amino acids. Germline-derived CDR1 and CDR2 are PRHDT and FYEKMQ (reference sequence). The chain's CDR3 is CASSLQVARETQYF. The CDR3 DNA reads TGTGCCAGCAGCTTACAAGTCGCCCGGGAGACCCAGTACTTC.

As DNA, the CDR3 is TGTGCCAGCAGCGTAGCACCGAACACTGAAGCTTTCTTT. Its translation: CASSVAPNTEAFF. The chain links TRBV7-3 to TRBJ1-1; unclear D gene. The V end lost 5 bases, the J end lost 1 base, and 8 bases lay between the germline ends. Per germline, CDR1 SGHTA and CDR2 FQGTGA. The CDR3 is 13 amino acids.

This sequence joins TRBV15 and TRBJ2-3; 9 positions match TRBD1. J lost 1 base, V lost 1 base, and 9 bases had no gene match. The CDR3 runs to 18 residues. The germline CDR1 and CDR2 sequences are LNHNV and YYDKDF (reference sequence). The CDR3 loop is CATSRAGQGLGGTDTQYF. The CDR3 DNA is TGTGCCACCAGCAGAGCAGGACAGGGGTTGGGTGGCACAGATACGCAGTATTTT.

This clone was seen a handful of times. The chain joins TRBV7-9 to TRBJ1-1; D perhaps matches TRBD1 (5 bases). V was shortened by 1 base and J by 3 bases, with 18 bases between the two germline ends. There are 17 residues in the CDR3. CDR1 SEHNR and CDR2 FQNEAQ come from the germline V gene (reference sequence). CDR3 coding DNA: TGTGCCAGCAGCTTAGGTACCCTGAAGGAAGGGGACACTGAAGCTTTCTTT. It is translated as CASSLGTLKEGDTEAFF.

This chain links TRBV6-5 with TRBJ1-5; D unresolved. The CDR3 is 13 residues long. CDR1 MNHEY and CDR2 SVGAGI come from the germline V gene. Trimming removed 2 bases at V and 4 bases at J, with 6 bases between. Here the CDR3 reads CASSYKENQPQHF. The CDR3 DNA reads as TGTGCCAGCAGTTACAAGGAGAATCAGCCCCAGCATTTT.

This clone was recorded a few times. V usage is TRBV6-4 and J usage is TRBJ2-7; TRBD2 matches 12 bases. CDR3 length: 15 amino acids. CDR1 and CDR2 (germline): MRHNA, SNTAGT. V gave up 6 bases and J gave up 7 bases; unmatched junction bases: 10. CDR3 region: CASSAGTSGFFEQYF. Here the CDR3 DNA reads TGTGCCAGCAGCGCCGGGACTAGCGGGTTCTTTGAGCAGTACTTC.

This clone was found once. V is TRBV27 and J is TRBJ1-6; D call uncertain. Germline V gene sequence: CDR1 MNHEY, CDR2 SMNVEV (reference sequence). The CDR3 extends over 14 amino acids. Trimming left V 3 bases short and J 4 bases short, with 7 bases between. The CDR3: CASSLSQYNSPLHF. CDR3 DNA sequence: TGTGCCAGCAGTTTGTCTCAGTATAATTCACCCCTCCACTTT.

For the CDR3, the DNA is TGTGCCAGCAGATCTGACAGGGATAGAGGATATGGCTACACCTTC. It yields the protein CASRSDRDRGYGYTF. The chain couples TRBV6-6 to TRBJ1-2; 7 bases align to TRBD1. CDR1 and CDR2 (germline): MNHNY, SVGAGI (reference sequence). V was clipped by 6 bases and J by 5 bases; unmatched bases: 12. The CDR3 is made up of 15 amino acids.

Worth noting for this clone: Other DNA sequences in this specimen translate into the identical CDR3. The rearrangement joins TRBV19 to TRBJ2-6; possible D gene TRBD1, 5 bases. This CDR3 comprises 17 residues. Germline CDR1 is LNHDA and CDR2 is SQIVND (reference sequence). V was trimmed by 6 bases and J by 0 bases, leaving 15 bases between them. The CDR3 DNA reads as TGTGCCAGTAGAACAGACAGCTACACCTCTGGGGCCAACGTCCTGACTTTC. Amino acid sequence: CASRTDSYTSGANVLTF.